This T cell receptor (beta chain) emerged from a study of glioma-infiltrating T cells after dendritic cell vaccination (dated by TCRdb to about 2016). Turning to the overall study: A cohort of 15 or so glioblastoma patients from Phase I and II dendritic cell vaccination trials was included, of whom 9 were newly diagnosed and 6 had recurrent disease. Autologous tumor lysate-pulsed dendritic cell vaccination was administered to the patients between about 2003 and 2012. To make the vaccine, monocyte-derived dendritic cells were cultured for six to eight days with IL-4 and GM-CSF and then pulsed overnight with autologous tumor lysate. Each patient got three intradermal injections of the dendritic cell vaccine, spaced at biweekly intervals, in the arm below the axilla. In glioblastoma patients vaccinated with dendritic cells, deep sequencing of TCR beta CDR3 regions served to measure tumor-infiltrating lymphocyte content and to compare repertoires between tumor and blood. TCR sequencing metrics, including TIL content and tumor-blood repertoire overlap, were correlated with survival after dendritic cell vaccination.

Notes on this clone: There is no known antigen for this receptor. One base away there is no much larger clone; base qualities are not given.

What the study reported, not specific to this receptor: The cohort was small and heterogeneous, with few patients having full blood and tumor sets and even fewer initial-recurrent tumor pairs. Longer time to progression and overall survival after dendritic cell vaccination were predicted by higher estimated pretreatment TIL content. The response model built on TCR overlap across three groups was characterized as speculative, with prospective validation still needed. No direct relationship between TCR clonality and survival was found, suggesting a diverse polyclonal response may matter.

Using the immunoSEQ assay, TCRB CDR3 regions were amplified from 1.5 to 2 micrograms of genomic DNA, or from all available DNA when less than that was on hand. Multiplex PCR used 60 forward primers for TCR V beta segments and 13 reverse primers for J beta segments. Synthetic control templates were spiked into each sample at limiting dilution to estimate reads per starting template. The Illumina HiSeq System generated 87 bp sequencing reads. The published analysis was carried out like this. PCR and sequencing errors were removed by a nearest neighbor algorithm that merged closely related sequences. TCR overlap was defined as the percentage of unique tumor TCR beta sequences that were also found in the peripheral blood of the same patient. In TCRdb, the immuneACCESS table is reduced to in-frame sequences with V and J assigned. These tables do not hold every clone; where another copy was compared, an unresolved V gene accounts for under half, and the others remain unexplained. The DNA was the basis for D and trimming; V, J and clone size are from that table. The sample yields approximately 100,000 clones; 79% were counted once. The ten most abundant clones make up 6% of the sample.

Patients were selected for having adequate residual fresh-frozen tumor tissue and more than two years of available survival data. None of the glioblastoma patients carried an isocitrate dehydrogenase mutation, although molecular status otherwise varied. PBMC collection took place before vaccination, two weeks after the third vaccination, and at tumor progression if progression occurred. Genomic DNA was extracted with the Qiagen DNeasy Blood extraction Kit. CDR1 and CDR2, per the germline V gene, are MNHEY and SVGAGI. V gives up 5 bases and J gives up 6 bases, and the segment between their germline ends measures 20 bases. From the cysteine through the phenylalanine, the CDR3 covers 15 amino acids. The CDR3 DNA has 45 bases and is translated from base 1.

The source material was blood, sampled before dendritic cell vaccination. This receptor was obtained from a human donor with glioblastoma. The chain is made from TRBV6-5 and TRBJ2-7; the D gene is possibly TRBD1, with 6 bases matching. The CDR3 region has the sequence CASSTDRTSRGEQYF. The sequence in DNA is TGTGCCAGCAGTACGGACAGAACAAGCCGCGGCGAGCAGTACTTC.